This TCR beta chain was captured in a study of cytomegalovirus exposure and HLA in healthy donors. About the study: Around 81% of roughly 430 genotyped donors fell in the Caucasian-associated ancestry cluster. Whole-study findings and limits: An assumption of roughly uniform sequencing depth across donors underlay the presence/absence analyses. In all likelihood, a cluster of highly shared sequence variants was a sequencing artifact.

Note on this clone: The antigen is not known.

Primers included in the PCR were 60 Vbeta and 13 Jbeta primers. The data were produced by immunoSEQ multiplex PCR, yet TCRdb's version contains in-frame clones alone and is incomplete. The table lists some 160,000 clones, around 80% of them singletons. The CDR3 loop spans 15 amino acids. The V gene lost 2 bases and the J gene lost 6 bases, with 13 bases spanning the gap. From germline, CDR1 is LNHNV and CDR2 YYDKDF (reference sequence). The sequence derives from a middle-aged woman in good health and CMV-seronegative. Sequencing was carried out using PBMCs. The chain links TRBV15 to TRBJ1-4; D gene unclear. CDR3 DNA sequence: TGTGCCACCAGCAGACTTCGGGGAACCTATGAAAAACTGTTTTTT. It codes for CATSRLRGTYEKLFF.